These 9 T cell receptor beta chains were sequenced from one sample in a study of cytomegalovirus exposure and HLA in healthy donors. Primers: 60 Vbeta forward and 13 Jbeta reverse. The assay was immunoSEQ multiplex PCR, and TCRdb's table has in-frame clones only and misses some. This table holds under 200,000 clones, around 74% found once. The sequenced sample was PBMCs. The receptors stem from a female donor in good health and CMV-seronegative.

CDR3 protein: CAISTYGQAPTWGTEAFF. CDR3 coding DNA: TGTGCCATCAGTACCTACGGACAGGCTCCTACATGGGGGACTGAAGCTTTCTTT. The V and J genes are TRBV10-3 and TRBJ1-1, with 7 bases aligning to TRBD1. The J segment lost 5 bases and the V segment lost 5 bases, leaving 20 bases of the junction unmatched. This CDR3 has 18 amino acids. CDR1 is ENHRY and CDR2 is SYGVKD in the germline V gene.

Turning to this clone: The junction does not match germline at one end; this may be a read error. The rearrangement links TRBV27 to TRBJ2-7; 8 bases line up with TRBD2. There are 11 residues in the CDR3. Germline V gene data show CDR1 as MNHEY and CDR2 as SMNVEV (reference sequence). The CDR3 protein is CASSSGLAISF. The DNA for the CDR3 is TGTGCCAGCAGCTCAGGACTAGCTATCAGCTTC.

The chain couples TRBV18 to TRBJ1-2, with D perhaps matching TRBD1 (6 bases). V lost 5 bases and J 0 bases, leaving 13 bases between the germline ends. Looked up from germline, CDR1 is KGHSH and CDR2 is LQKENI. The CDR3 covers 15 residues. The CDR3 region has the DNA TGTGCCAGCTCAAGCCGACAGGTCACTAACTATGGCTACACCTTC. Translation gives CASSSRQVTNYGYTF.

The J gene is TRBJ1-1, the V gene TRBV29-1, with a possible D match to TRBD1 (5 bases). Germline CDR1 and CDR2: SQVTM and ANQGSEA. Trimming took off 6 bases at V and 0 bases at J, with 14 bases between the two ends. This CDR3 comprises 14 residues. The CDR3 loop reads CSVGLGDMNTEAFF. The CDR3 region has the DNA TGCAGCGTGGGACTAGGAGATATGAACACTGAAGCTTTCTTT.

V usage is TRBV18 and J usage is TRBJ2-1, with TRBD1 identical over 7 bases. The trim removed 4 bases at V and 8 bases at J, leaving 11 bases unmatched. Germline V gene lookup returns CDR1 KGHSH and CDR2 LQKENI. The CDR3 covers 15 residues. CDR3 in amino acids: CASSRTGSQSDEQFF. The CDR3, as DNA: TGTGCCAGCTCACGGACAGGTTCCCAAAGCGATGAGCAGTTCTTC. The variable domain in full, completed from reference TRBV18 and TRBJ2-1, reads NAGVMQNPRHLVRRRGQEARLRCSPMKGHSHVYWYRQLPEEGLKFMVYLQKENIIDESGMPKERFSAEFPKEGPSILRIQQVVRGDSAAYFCASSRTGSQSDEQFFGPGTRLTVL.

This clone was detected a few times. The chain is built from TRBV5-4 and TRBJ2-1, with D tentatively TRBD1 (6 bases). Germline-derived CDR1 and CDR2 are SGHNT and YYREEE (reference sequence). The CDR3 covers 14 residues. Between the trimmed V and J ends, which lost 0 bases and 9 bases, there was a span of 13 bases. The CDR3 spells CASSLAVQGSEQFF. As DNA, the CDR3 is TGTGCCAGCAGCTTGGCCGTACAGGGTAGTGAGCAGTTCTTC.

The V gene is TRBV6-1, the J gene TRBJ1-2; TRBD1 matches at 9 bases. The germline gives CDR1 MNHNS, CDR2 SASEGT. V lost 7 bases and J lost 7; bases outside the gene matches: 7. This CDR3 has 13 residues. The CDR3 nucleotides read TGTGCCAGCAACAGGGGGCGCACGGCTGGCTACACCTTC. Translation: CASNRGRTAGYTF.

The chain has TRBV19 and TRBJ1-5, with D perhaps TRBD1 (5 bases). Per the germline V gene, CDR1 is LNHDA and CDR2 is SQIVND (reference sequence). Trimming stripped 5 bases from V and 3 bases from J, with 17 bases between. This CDR3 region has 16 residues. This CDR3 reads CASSLDHGGTNQPQHF. The CDR3 nucleotides are TGTGCCAGTAGTCTCGACCACGGCGGGACCAATCAGCCCCAGCATTTT.

The V call is TRBV27, the J call TRBJ2-7, with D possibly being TRBD1 (6 bases). Between the trimmed V and J ends, which lost 6 bases and 9 bases, there was a span of 12 bases. The CDR3 is 11 amino acids. Germline values: CDR1 MNHEY, CDR2 SMNVEV (reference sequence). The CDR3 DNA is TGTGCCAGCAGCTACAGGGTAGGGCAGTACTTC. Protein sequence: CASSYRVGQYF.